This record concerns one TCR beta chain sequence. Both 60 Vbeta primers and 13 Jbeta primers went into the PCR. Profiling relied on immunoSEQ multiplex PCR, and the TCRdb table lists in-frame clones only, not all of them. Seen here are some 200,000 clones, approximately 79% observed once, and the top ten hold 0.22%. This specimen comes from a study of cytomegalovirus exposure and HLA in healthy donors. Specimen: PBMCs. This clonotype was obtained from a girl aged 2 to 9 in good health and CMV-seronegative.

The CDR3 DNA sequence: TGTGCCAGCAGCGTAGGGGGCATCGGCGAGCAGTACTTC. This encodes CASSVGGIGEQYF. The V and J genes are TRBV9 and TRBJ2-7; possibly TRBD1 for D (5 bases). The germline CDR1 and CDR2 sequences are SGDLS and YYNGEE. The CDR3 is 13 residues long. Trimming cost V 0 bases and J 6 bases, with 10 bases left between them.